This paragraph covers one T cell receptor beta chain sequence. This specimen includes other DNA sequences encoding the same CDR3. The data are from a study of TIL therapy for anti-PD-1-resistant metastatic lung cancer. Study as a whole: Patients had a median age of approximately 56 years (range roughly 35-80).

The immunoSEQ assay was v3. Survey-level samples got approximately 1.8 million read pairs; deep-level samples got roughly 5-6 million. TCRdb keeps only in-frame clones here, not all; method: immunoSEQ multiplex PCR. The table has about 15,000 clones, more than 70% seen once; the top ten hold approximately 0.87%. Time point defined: pre-treatment sample, taken before nivolumab and TIL therapy. This sequence was found in a person between 25 and 80 years old with non-small cell lung cancer. Sample: blood, taken at baseline.

DNA of the CDR3: TGTGCCAGTATCGGGACAGTCGATACTGAAGCTTTCTTT. It is translated as CASIGTVDTEAFF. The chain combines TRBV19 with TRBJ1-1, with 7 bases identical to TRBD1. Germline V gene lookup returns CDR1 LNHDA and CDR2 SQIVND (reference sequence). This CDR3 comprises 13 residues. V lost 7 bases and J lost 5; bases outside the gene matches: 7.